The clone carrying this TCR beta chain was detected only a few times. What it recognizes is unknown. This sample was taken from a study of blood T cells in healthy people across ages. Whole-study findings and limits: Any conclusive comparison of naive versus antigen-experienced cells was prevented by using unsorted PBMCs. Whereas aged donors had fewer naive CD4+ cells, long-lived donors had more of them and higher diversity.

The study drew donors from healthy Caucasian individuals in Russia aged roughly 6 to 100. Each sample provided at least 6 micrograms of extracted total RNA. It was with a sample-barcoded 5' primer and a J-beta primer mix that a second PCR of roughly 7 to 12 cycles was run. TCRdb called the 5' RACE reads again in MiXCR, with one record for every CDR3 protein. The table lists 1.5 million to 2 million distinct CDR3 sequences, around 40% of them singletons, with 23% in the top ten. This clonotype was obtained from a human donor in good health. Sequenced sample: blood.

The CDR3 region is CASSGRTGVIPGANVLTF. In DNA form, the CDR3 reads TGTGCCAGCAGTGGGAGGACAGGGGTTATTCCTGGGGCCAACGTCCTGACTTTC. The V gene is TRBV12-3 or TRBV12-4, the J gene TRBJ2-6, with 9 bases lining up with TRBD1. The junction had 10 bases not matched to a gene; V was cut back by 5 bases and J by 2 bases. CDR3 length: 18 residues.